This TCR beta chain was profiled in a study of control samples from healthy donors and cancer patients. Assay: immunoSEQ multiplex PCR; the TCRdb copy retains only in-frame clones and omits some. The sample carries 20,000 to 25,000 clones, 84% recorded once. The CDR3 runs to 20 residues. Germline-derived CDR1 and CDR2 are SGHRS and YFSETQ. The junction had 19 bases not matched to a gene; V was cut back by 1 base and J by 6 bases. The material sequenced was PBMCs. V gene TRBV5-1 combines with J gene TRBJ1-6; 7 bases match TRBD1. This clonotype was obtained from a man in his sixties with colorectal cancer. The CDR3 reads CASSLSLKDRDPTGNSPLHF. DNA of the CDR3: TGCGCCAGCAGCTTGTCCCTAAAAGACAGGGATCCAACCGGTAATTCACCCCTCCACTTT. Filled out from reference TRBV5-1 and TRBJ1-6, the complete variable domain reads KAGVTQTPRYLIKTRGQQVTLSCSPISGHRSVSWYQQTPGQGLQFLFEYFSETQRNKGNFPGRFSGRQFSNSRSEMNVSTLELGDSALYLCASSLSLKDRDPTGNSPLHFGNGTRLTVT.